These 31 T cell receptor beta chains share one sample of origin, sequenced in a study of blood T cell repertoires in COVID-19. This table comes from immunoSEQ multiplex PCR, and its TCRdb copy is limited to in-frame clones, with some not included. The table includes 150,000 to 200,000 clones, 70% to 90% detected once. The sequenced material came from peripheral blood. All receptors come from a middle-aged man with active or convalescent COVID-19.

The V call is TRBV7-9, the J call TRBJ2-3, with 11 bases that match TRBD2. Germline CDR1 and CDR2: SEHNR and FQNEAQ (reference sequence). The CDR3 is 18 amino acids. The trim removed 5 bases at V and 1 base at J, leaving 11 bases unmatched. The CDR3 loop reads CASSPIAGGKRGTDTQYF. The CDR3 DNA reads as TGTGCCAGCAGCCCTATAGCGGGGGGGAAGCGGGGCACAGATACGCAGTATTTT.

This chain joins TRBV28 and TRBJ1-5; D perhaps matches TRBD1 (5 bases). With 4 bases removed from V and 0 bases from J, the gap between germline ends came to 16 bases. The germline V gene encodes CDR1 MDHEN and CDR2 SYDVKM. CDR3 length equals 17 residues. The CDR3 is CASSSHYRQNSNQPQHF. CDR3 coding DNA: TGTGCCAGCAGTTCTCACTACCGACAGAATAGCAATCAGCCCCAGCATTTT.

V usage is TRBV11-1 and J usage is TRBJ1-4; tentative D call: TRBD1 (5 bases). The CDR3 is 11 amino acids. Germline V gene sequence: CDR1 SGHAT, CDR2 FQDESV (reference sequence). Trimming removed 8 bases at V and 8 bases at J, with 9 bases between. CDR3 nucleotides: TGTGCCAGCTCAGACAGCGAAAAACTGTTTTTT. The encoded protein is CASSDSEKLFF. Looking up the rest from reference TRBV11-1 and TRBJ1-4 gives the full variable domain: EAEVAQSPRYKITEKSQAVAFWCDPISGHATLYWYRQILGQGPELLVQFQDESVVDDSQLPKDRFSAERLKGVDSTLKIQPAELGDSAMYLCASSDSEKLFFGSGTQLSVL.

This clone was detected once. The chain links TRBV19 to TRBJ1-1; no firm D call. CDR1 is LNHDA and CDR2 is SQIVND in the germline V gene (reference sequence). V was cut by 7 bases and J by 4 bases, with 7 bases left in between. The CDR3 is made up of 11 amino acids. The CDR3 reads CASTAGTEAFF. The DNA for the CDR3 is TGTGCCAGTACCGCAGGCACTGAAGCTTTCTTT.

This clone is a singleton in its sample. CDR3 protein: CASSQDRSGTDTQYF. The CDR3 DNA reads TGCGCCAGCAGCCAAGACCGGTCGGGGACAGATACGCAGTATTTT. The rearrangement joins TRBV4-3 to TRBJ2-3; perhaps TRBD2 as D (5 bases). Germline CDR1 reads LGHNA; CDR2 reads YSLEER. The CDR3 is made up of 15 amino acids. Trimming took off 0 bases at V and 3 bases at J, with 10 bases between the two ends.

This chain uses TRBV28 with TRBJ1-4; D gene unclear. V was cut by 11 bases and J by 0 bases, with 10 bases left in between. Per the germline V gene, CDR1 is MDHEN and CDR2 is SYDVKM. This CDR3 region has 13 residues. The CDR3 DNA sequence: TGTGCCGCCAGGAGGGCAACTAATGAAAAACTGTTTTTT. The encoded protein is CAARRATNEKLFF.

This clone was found once. The chain recombines TRBV5-1 with TRBJ2-1; 8 bases fit TRBD1. The CDR3 extends over 15 amino acids. Germline loops: CDR1 SGHRS, CDR2 YFSETQ. V gave up 0 bases and J gave up 5 bases; unmatched junction bases: 4. CDR3 bases: TGCGCCAGCAGCTTGGAGGCAGGGGGCCACAATGAGCAGTTCTTC. Amino acids: CASSLEAGGHNEQFF.

This chain uses TRBV19 with TRBJ1-3; possibly TRBD1 for D (6 bases). Deletions cut 5 bases from V and 2 bases from J, with 13 bases between. Germline V CDR1 and CDR2: LNHDA, SQIVND (reference sequence). CDR3 size: 15 residues. The CDR3 protein is CASSATGLAGNTIYF. CDR3 DNA sequence: TGTGCCAGTAGTGCCACAGGGCTTGCTGGAAACACCATATATTTT.

The V call is TRBV3-1 (or the pseudogene TRBV3-2), the J call TRBJ1-5, with D uncertain. V lost 0 bases to trimming and J lost 2 bases, with 8 bases between them. CDR3 length equals 15 residues. Germline V gene data show CDR1 as LGHDT and CDR2 as YNNKEL (reference sequence). The CDR3: CASSQDGSRNQPQHF. CDR3 DNA sequence: TGTGCCAGCAGCCAAGATGGGAGCCGCAATCAGCCCCAGCATTTT.

The rearrangement links TRBV7-2 to TRBJ2-3; TRBD1 aligns across 8 bases. The germline V gene encodes CDR1 SGHTA and CDR2 FQGNSA. V trimming: 5 bases; J trimming: 2 bases; junction bases outside the gene matches: 3. The CDR3 consists of 14 residues. The CDR3 is CASSRDRITDTQYF. In DNA, the CDR3 is TGTGCCAGCAGCCGGGACAGGATCACAGATACGCAGTATTTT. Together with reference TRBV7-2 and TRBJ2-3, the CDR3 gives the full variable domain: GAGVSQSPSNKVTEKGKDVELRCDPISGHTALYWYRQSLGQGLEFLIYFQGNSAPDKSGLPSDRFSAERTGGSVSTLTIQRTQQEDSAVYLCASSRDRITDTQYFGPGTRLTVL.

This clone was seen just once. The chain is built from TRBV19 and TRBJ2-3; 11 bases map to TRBD2. This CDR3 comprises 12 residues. Germline CDR1 reads LNHDA; CDR2 reads SQIVND (reference sequence). Unmatched junction bases numbered 4, after V lost 8 bases and J lost 9 bases. The CDR3 DNA sequence: TGTGCCAGTGGGACTAGCGGAGGCACGCAGTATTTT. It translates to CASGTSGGTQYF.

The V and J genes are TRBV6-5 and TRBJ2-2; D perhaps matches TRBD2 (6 bases). The CDR3 extends over 15 amino acids. The V and J ends lost 6 bases and 3 bases respectively, with 14 bases between them. Germline lookup yields CDR1 MNHEY and CDR2 SVGAGI. The CDR3 loop reads CASRRDFPDTGELFF. The CDR3 bases are TGTGCCAGCAGGCGGGACTTCCCTGACACCGGGGAGCTGTTTTTT.

The chain recombines TRBV2 with TRBJ1-2; 8 nucleotides agree with TRBD1. The CDR3 loop spans 15 amino acids. With 6 bases clipped from V and 2 bases from J, the junction kept 8 bases outside the gene matches. Germline assignment: CDR1 SNHLY and CDR2 FYNNEI. In nucleotides, the CDR3 is TGTGCCAGCAGCGGGTGGGGACAGGCAAACTATGGCTACACCTTC. Protein: CASSGWGQANYGYTF.

V and J are TRBV4-2 and TRBJ2-5; 12 bases match TRBD2. Trimming removed 5 bases from V and 5 bases from J; junction bases left unmatched: 6. CDR1 is LGHNA, CDR2 YNFKEQ, per germline. The CDR3 is made up of 15 amino acids. The CDR3 spells CASSSTSGGWETQYF. CDR3 bases: TGTGCCAGCAGCTCAACTAGCGGGGGGTGGGAGACCCAGTACTTC.

The genes are TRBV5-4 and TRBJ2-2; the D is unclear. This CDR3 comprises 13 residues. Trimming took 0 bases from V and 4 from J, leaving 4 bases between them. Germline CDR1 SGHNT, CDR2 YYREEE (reference sequence). CDR3: CASSLGGTGELFF. The DNA for the CDR3 is TGTGCCAGCAGCTTGGGAGGCACCGGGGAGCTGTTTTTT.

The chain combines TRBV18 with TRBJ1-1, with D possibly TRBD1 on 5 matching bases. Trimming left V 5 bases short and J 8 bases short, with 15 bases between. CDR3 length: 13 amino acids. Germline CDR1 is KGHSH and CDR2 is LQKENI. CDR3 nucleotide sequence: TGTGCCAGCTCATCAGGGAGGGAGGAGGAAGCTTTCTTT. It yields the protein CASSSGREEEAFF.

The sample holds one count of this clone. This chain links TRBV9 with TRBJ2-1, with 12 positions matching TRBD2. V gave up 4 bases and J gave up 8 bases; unmatched junction bases: 19. Germline V CDR1 and CDR2: SGDLS, YYNGEE. The CDR3 is 19 residues long. The CDR3 DNA reads as TGTGCCAGCAGCCCGATGGGGCTAGCGGGGGGGCTGGGGTCAGATGAGCAGTTCTTC. This codes for CASSPMGLAGGLGSDEQFF.

V usage is TRBV6-2 or TRBV6-3 and J usage is TRBJ1-6, with unresolved D. Germline CDR1 is MNHEY and CDR2 is SVGEGT. The CDR3 loop spans 13 amino acids. V dropped 2 bases and J dropped 4 bases, with 3 bases sitting between them. The CDR3 loop reads CASSYQYNSPLHF. CDR3 DNA sequence: TGTGCCAGCAGTTACCAATATAATTCACCCCTCCACTTT.

The V call is TRBV6-5, the J call TRBJ1-1; weak D call: TRBD1 (5 bases). V was trimmed by 4 bases and J by 3 bases, leaving 12 bases between them. The CDR3 is 14 amino acids. Germline V gives CDR1 MNHEY, CDR2 SVGAGI. Here the CDR3 reads CASSWRGKDTEAFF. CDR3 nucleotides: TGTGCCAGCAGTTGGAGGGGAAAGGACACTGAAGCTTTCTTT.

The rearrangement joins TRBV11-2 to TRBJ2-3; D not certain. Trimming took 5 bases from V and 5 from J, leaving 20 bases between them. This CDR3 is 16 amino acids long. Germline V CDR1 and CDR2: SGHAT, FQNNGV. In DNA form, the CDR3 reads TGTGCCAGCAGCCACGCAGTGCGCCGGGTTAAAGATACGCAGTATTTT. This sequence encodes CASSHAVRRVKDTQYF.

The V and J genes are TRBV6-2 or TRBV6-3 and TRBJ2-2; 9 bases are shared with TRBD1. The CDR3 spans 17 residues. The junction had 13 bases not matched to a gene; V was cut back by 5 bases and J by 6 bases. Germline V lookup: CDR1 MNHEY, CDR2 SVGEGT. The CDR3 DNA follows: TGTGCCAGCAGTGGAGCACCGCGGGACAGGGTCTCCGGGGAGCTGTTTTTT. Its translation: CASSGAPRDRVSGELFF.

V and J are TRBV14 and TRBJ1-6, with D unresolved. Germline values: CDR1 SGHDN, CDR2 FVKESK. This CDR3 is built from 15 residues. Trimming removed 1 base from V and 10 bases from J, with 14 bases in between. CDR3 DNA sequence: TGTGCCAGCAGCCAAGGTAGACCGACTTGGTCACCCCTCCACTTT. As protein: CASSQGRPTWSPLHF.

There are a few counts of this clone. V gene TRBV29-1 combines with J gene TRBJ1-5; tentatively, D is TRBD1 (5 bases). The length of the CDR3 is 14 residues. Trimming removed 4 bases from V and 4 bases from J, with 14 bases in between. Per the germline V gene, CDR1 is SQVTM and CDR2 is ANQGSEA. The CDR3 DNA sequence: TGCAGCGTTGTAGGGGCAGGGAGGAATCAGCCCCAGCATTTT. Translation: CSVVGAGRNQPQHF. Using reference TRBV29-1 and TRBJ1-5 for the parts outside the CDR3, the full variable domain is SAVISQKPSRDICQRGTSLTIQCQVDSQVTMMFWYRQQPGQSLTLIATANQGSEATYESGFVIDKFPISRPNLTFSTLTVSNMSPEDSSIYLCSVVGAGRNQPQHFGDGTRLSIL.

The J gene is TRBJ1-1, the V gene TRBV5-1; the match to TRBD1 covers 9 bases. The germline CDR1 and CDR2 sequences are SGHRS and YFSETQ. Trimming took 3 bases from V and 5 from J; bases not matched to a gene: 2. This CDR3 region has 13 residues. The chain's CDR3 is CASSSTGGTEAFF. In nucleotides, the CDR3 is TGCGCCAGCAGCTCGACAGGGGGAACTGAAGCTTTCTTT. The whole variable domain, remainder taken from reference TRBV5-1 and TRBJ1-1, is KAGVTQTPRYLIKTRGQQVTLSCSPISGHRSVSWYQQTPGQGLQFLFEYFSETQRNKGNFPGRFSGRQFSNSRSEMNVSTLELGDSALYLCASSSTGGTEAFFGQGTRLTVV.

The gene calls are TRBV19 and TRBJ2-3; 7 nucleotides line up with TRBD2. CDR3 length: 15 amino acids. J gave up 0 bases and V 3 bases, and 3 bases lay outside the gene matches. Germline CDR1 reads LNHDA; CDR2 reads SQIVND (reference sequence). This chain's CDR3 is CASSISGGSTDTQYF. Written as DNA, the CDR3 is TGTGCCAGTAGTATTTCCGGGGGGAGCACAGATACGCAGTATTTT.

V and J are TRBV7-9 and TRBJ1-4; 9 nucleotides line up with TRBD1. The length of the CDR3 is 14 residues. Trimming took 3 bases from V and 5 from J; bases not matched to a gene: 1. CDR1 is SEHNR, CDR2 FQNEAQ, per germline (reference sequence). CDR3 loop: CASSFGTGNEKLFF. DNA for the CDR3: TGTGCCAGCAGCTTTGGGACAGGGAATGAAAAACTGTTTTTT.

The chain carries TRBV7-6 and TRBJ1-6; D might be TRBD1 (5 bases). Germline CDR1 and CDR2: SGHVS and FNYEAQ. The V gene lost 5 bases and the J gene lost 7 bases, with 18 bases spanning the gap. The CDR3 spans 16 residues. The CDR3: CASSLWGEGRNSPLHF. The CDR3 bases are TGTGCCAGCAGCCTCTGGGGGGAAGGGAGAAATTCACCCCTCCACTTT. The full variable domain, rest sourced from reference TRBV7-6 and TRBJ1-6, is GAGVSQSPRYKVTKRGQDVALRCDPISGHVSLYWYRQALGQGPEFLTYFNYEAQQDKSGLPNDRFSAERPEGSISTLTIQRTEQRDSAMYRCASSLWGEGRNSPLHFGNGTRLTVT.

This sequence joins TRBV18 and TRBJ1-1; D unresolved. Per germline, CDR1 KGHSH and CDR2 LQKENI. The CDR3 is 14 amino acids. With 1 base removed from V and 0 bases from J, the gap between germline ends came to 6 bases. The CDR3 DNA reads TGTGCCAGCTCACCACTCGCGCTGAACACTGAAGCTTTCTTT. This codes for CASSPLALNTEAFF.

The chain couples TRBV5-1 to TRBJ2-5; a possible D gene is TRBD1 (6 bases). The germline CDR1 and CDR2 sequences are SGHRS and YFSETQ. The CDR3 is 15 amino acids. V was shortened by 0 bases and J by 0 bases, with 9 bases between the two germline ends. This CDR3 is CASSLAGTNQETQYF. The CDR3 DNA reads TGCGCCAGCAGCTTGGCCGGGACAAACCAAGAGACCCAGTACTTC.

This chain connects TRBV2 to TRBJ1-1, with 7 bases identical to TRBD1. The length of the CDR3 is 15 residues. V lost 6 bases and J lost 4; bases outside the gene matches: 11. The germline CDR1 and CDR2 sequences are SNHLY and FYNNEI. In nucleotides, the CDR3 is TGTGCCAGCAGGGAGGGACAGTTAGGGACCACTGAAGCTTTCTTT. This gives the protein CASREGQLGTTEAFF.

V is TRBV6-1 and J is TRBJ2-2; D remains ambiguous. Germline V gives CDR1 MNHNS, CDR2 SASEGT. The CDR3 has 14 residues. Trimming removed 2 bases from V and 9 bases from J, with 13 bases in between. The CDR3 DNA follows: TGTGCCAGCAGTGAATGTGAGGTGAGTCGGGAGCTGTTTTTT. Translated: CASSECEVSRELFF.